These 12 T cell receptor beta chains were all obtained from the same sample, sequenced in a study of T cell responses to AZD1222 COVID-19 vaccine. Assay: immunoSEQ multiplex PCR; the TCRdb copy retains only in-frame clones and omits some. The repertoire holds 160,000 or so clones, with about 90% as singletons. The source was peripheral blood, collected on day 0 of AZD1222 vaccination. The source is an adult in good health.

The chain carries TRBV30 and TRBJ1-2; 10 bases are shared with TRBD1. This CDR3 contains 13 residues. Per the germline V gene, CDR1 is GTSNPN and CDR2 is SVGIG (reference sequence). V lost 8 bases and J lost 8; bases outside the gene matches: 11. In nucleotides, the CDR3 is TGTGCCCAGTCGACAGGGGGCTCTCGGGGCTACACCTTC. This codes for CAQSTGGSRGYTF.

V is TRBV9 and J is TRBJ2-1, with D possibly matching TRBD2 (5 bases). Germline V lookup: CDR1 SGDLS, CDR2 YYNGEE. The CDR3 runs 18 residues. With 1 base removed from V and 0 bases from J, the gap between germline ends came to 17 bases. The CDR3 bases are TGTGCCAGCAGCGTATACTTTTCAGCGGACGCCTCCTACAATGAGCAGTTCTTC. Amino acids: CASSVYFSADASYNEQFF. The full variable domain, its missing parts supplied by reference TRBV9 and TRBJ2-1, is DSGVTQTPKHLITATGQRVTLRCSPRSGDLSVYWYQQSLDQGLQFLIQYYNGEERAKGNILERFSAQQFPDLHSELNLSSLELGDSALYFCASSVYFSADASYNEQFFGPGTRLTVL.

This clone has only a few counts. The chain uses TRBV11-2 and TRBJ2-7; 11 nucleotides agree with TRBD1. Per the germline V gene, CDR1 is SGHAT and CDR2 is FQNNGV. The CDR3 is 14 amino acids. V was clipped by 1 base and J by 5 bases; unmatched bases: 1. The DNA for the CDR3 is TGTGCCAGCAGCTTAGGGGACAGGGGGAACGAGCAGTACTTC. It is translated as CASSLGDRGNEQYF.

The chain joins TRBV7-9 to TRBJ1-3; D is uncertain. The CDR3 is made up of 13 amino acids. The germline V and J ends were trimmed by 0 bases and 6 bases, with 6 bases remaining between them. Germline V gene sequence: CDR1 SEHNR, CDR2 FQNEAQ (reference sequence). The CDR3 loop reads CASSLAQINTIYF. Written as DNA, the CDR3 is TGTGCCAGCAGCTTAGCACAGATAAACACCATATATTTT.

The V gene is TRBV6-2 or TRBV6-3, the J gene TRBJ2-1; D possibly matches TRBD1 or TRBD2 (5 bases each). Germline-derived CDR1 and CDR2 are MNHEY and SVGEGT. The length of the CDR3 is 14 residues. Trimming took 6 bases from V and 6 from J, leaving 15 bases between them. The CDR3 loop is CASSSGTESNEQFF. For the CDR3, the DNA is TGTGCCAGCAGCTCCGGGACGGAGAGCAATGAGCAGTTCTTC.

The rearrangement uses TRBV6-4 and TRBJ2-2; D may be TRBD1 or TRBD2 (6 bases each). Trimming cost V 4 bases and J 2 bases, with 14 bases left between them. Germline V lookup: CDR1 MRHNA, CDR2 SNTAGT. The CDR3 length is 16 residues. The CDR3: CASSVGGSLNTGELFF. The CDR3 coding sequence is TGTGCCAGCAGTGTAGGGGGGTCCTTAAACACCGGGGAGCTGTTTTTT.

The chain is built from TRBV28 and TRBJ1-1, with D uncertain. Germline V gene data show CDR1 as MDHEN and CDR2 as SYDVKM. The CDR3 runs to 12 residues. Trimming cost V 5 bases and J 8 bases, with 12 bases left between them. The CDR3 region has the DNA TGTGCCAGCAGTCTGGGGTCGGAAGAAGCTTTCTTT. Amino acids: CASSLGSEEAFF.

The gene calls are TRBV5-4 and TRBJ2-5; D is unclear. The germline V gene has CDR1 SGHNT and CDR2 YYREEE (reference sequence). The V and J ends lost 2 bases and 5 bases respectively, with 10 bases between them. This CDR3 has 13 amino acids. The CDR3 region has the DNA TGTGCCAGCAGCTTTTACGGGCGGGAGACCCAGTACTTC. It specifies CASSFYGRETQYF.

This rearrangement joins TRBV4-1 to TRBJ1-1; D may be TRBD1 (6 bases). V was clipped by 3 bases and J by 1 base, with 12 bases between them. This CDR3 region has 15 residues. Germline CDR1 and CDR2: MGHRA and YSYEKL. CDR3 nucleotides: TGCGCCAGCAGCCATGGGGGGCCAGGGAACACTGAAGCTTTCTTT. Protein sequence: CASSHGGPGNTEAFF.

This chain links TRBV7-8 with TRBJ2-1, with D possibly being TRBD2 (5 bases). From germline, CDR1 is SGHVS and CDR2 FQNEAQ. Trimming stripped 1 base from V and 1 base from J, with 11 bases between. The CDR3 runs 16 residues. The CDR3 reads CASSLEGAQSYNEQFF. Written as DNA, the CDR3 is TGTGCCAGCAGCTTAGAGGGAGCCCAGTCCTACAATGAGCAGTTCTTC.

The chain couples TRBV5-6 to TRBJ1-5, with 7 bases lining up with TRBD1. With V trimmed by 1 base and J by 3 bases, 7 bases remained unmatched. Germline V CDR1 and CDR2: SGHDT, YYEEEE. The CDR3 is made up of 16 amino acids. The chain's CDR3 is CASSLLRQGFNQPQHF. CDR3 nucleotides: TGTGCCAGCAGCTTGCTCCGACAGGGTTTCAATCAGCCCCAGCATTTT.

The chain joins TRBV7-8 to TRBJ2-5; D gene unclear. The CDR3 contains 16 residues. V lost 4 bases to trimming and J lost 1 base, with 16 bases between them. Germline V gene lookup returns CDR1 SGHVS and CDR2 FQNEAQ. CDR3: CASSSHLTIRQETQYF. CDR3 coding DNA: TGTGCCAGCAGCTCCCATCTAACTATTCGCCAAGAGACCCAGTACTTC.